The clone carrying this TCR beta chain was observed a handful of times. These data come from a study of T-cell memory formation after mild COVID-19. From the 5' RACE reads, TCRdb called clonotypes with MiXCR, one entry per CDR3 protein. The sample contains about 470,000 distinct CDR3 sequences, around a quarter of which appear only once. Germline V gene lookup returns CDR1 MGHDK and CDR2 SYGVNS. V trimming: 1 base; J trimming: 7 bases; junction bases outside the gene matches: 17. The CDR3 is 21 residues long. The sample consisted of PBMCs or a T cell subset sorted from them (not recorded which). The rearrangement uses TRBV25-1 and TRBJ2-2; 14 bases fit TRBD2. The clonotype comes from an adult woman who had mild COVID-19 (a few samples of this study predate the infection). Cell type and time point are not known. Here the CDR3 reads CASSEWAGTSGRDMGDGELFF. The CDR3 DNA reads TGTGCCAGCAGTGAATGGGCTGGGACTAGCGGGAGAGACATGGGTGACGGGGAGCTGTTTTTT.